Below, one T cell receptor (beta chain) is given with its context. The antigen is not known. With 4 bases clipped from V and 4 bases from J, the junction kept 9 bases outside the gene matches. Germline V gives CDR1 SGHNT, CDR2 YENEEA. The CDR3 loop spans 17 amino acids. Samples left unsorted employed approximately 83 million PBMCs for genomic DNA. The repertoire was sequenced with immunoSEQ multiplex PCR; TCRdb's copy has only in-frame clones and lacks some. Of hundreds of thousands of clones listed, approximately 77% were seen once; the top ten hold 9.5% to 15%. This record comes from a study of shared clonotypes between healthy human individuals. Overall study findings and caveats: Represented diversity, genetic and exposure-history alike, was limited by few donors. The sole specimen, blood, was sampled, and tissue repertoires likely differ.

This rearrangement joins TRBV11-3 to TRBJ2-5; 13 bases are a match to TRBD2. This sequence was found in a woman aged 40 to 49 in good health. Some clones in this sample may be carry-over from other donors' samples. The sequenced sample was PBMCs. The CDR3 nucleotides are TGTGCCAGCAGCTACCGGACTAGCGGGAGAGGAGGAGAGACCCAGTACTTC. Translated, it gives CASSYRTSGRGGETQYF.